Listed below are T cell receptor beta chains from one sample, sequenced in a study of T cell responses to AZD1222 COVID-19 vaccine. The table came from immunoSEQ multiplex PCR; TCRdb's copy has only in-frame clones and leaves some out. The sample records about 170,000 clones, roughly nine tenths being singletons. Sample: peripheral blood, taken on day 0 of AZD1222 vaccination. The receptor source for this set is an adult in good health. The CDR3 runs from the conserved cysteine through the conserved F or W. D genes are given only for firm matches. Size is omitted from some rows. Given values are once, few, many or a class for expanded clones.

d_call,v_call,clone_size,j_call,cdr3_length,cdr3_nt,cdr3_aa
NA,TRBV5-5,NA,TRBJ2-5,16,TGTGCCAGCAGCGGTCCCGGGACACTAGGCCAAGAGACCCAGTACTTC,CASSGPGTLGQETQYF
NA,TRBV3-1/TRBV3-2,NA,TRBJ2-3,21,TGTGCCAGCAGCCAAAGAGGTCGGGAGAGGGGGCCGACACTCAACACAGATACGCAGTATTTT,CASSQRGRERGPTLNTDTQYF
NA,TRBV29-1,once,TRBJ2-2,15,TGCAGCGTTGAAGAGAGGGCGGGGAACACCGGGGAGCTGTTTTTT,CSVEERAGNTGELFF
TRBD2,TRBV7-6,NA,TRBJ2-6,18,TGTGCCAGCAGCTTAGAACTAGCGGGGGGGCTTGGGGCCAACGTCCTGACTTTC,CASSLELAGGLGANVLTF
TRBD2,TRBV6-1,NA,TRBJ2-5,16,TGTGCCAGCAGTGAATTTGCTAGCGGGGGGTCCGAGACCCAGTACTTC,CASSEFASGGSETQYF
NA,TRBV5-1,few,TRBJ2-3,14,TGCGCCAGCAGCCCGGTGGAGAACACAGATACGCAGTATTTT,CASSPVENTDTQYF
NA,TRBV7-9,NA,TRBJ1-3,13,TGTGCCAGCAGCTTCCCCACTGGAAACACCATATATTTT,CASSFPTGNTIYF
NA,TRBV6-1,NA,TRBJ2-4,18,TGTGCCAGCAGTGCGGCAGGGGAAAGGGTATCGTCCGAAAACATTCAGTACTTC,CASSAAGERVSSENIQYF
TRBD1,TRBV5-1,NA,TRBJ1-4,14,TGCGCCAGCAAAACCGGGACAGGGGGTGAAAAACTGTTTTTT,CASKTGTGGEKLFF
TRBD1,TRBV30,NA,TRBJ1-2,16,TGTGCCTGGAGTGTATTAGTGACAGGGGGCAACTATGGCTACACCTTC,CAWSVLVTGGNYGYTF
NA,TRBV6-1,NA,TRBJ2-2,16,TGTGCCAGCAGTGAAGTAATGGGAGTCTCCACCGGGGAGCTGTTTTTT,CASSEVMGVSTGELFF
NA,TRBV7-2,NA,TRBJ2-5,14,TGTGCCAGCAGCTCCCTGGCCCGCCAAGAGACCCAGTACTTC,CASSSLARQETQYF
NA,TRBV10-1,NA,TRBJ1-6,15,TGCGCCAGCAGTGAGTTTCGTCTGGGGAATTCACCCCTCCACTTT,CASSEFRLGNSPLHF
NA,TRBV6-5,NA,TRBJ1-4,15,TGTGCCAGCAGCCTATCAGGGGCAACTAATGAAAAACTGTTTTTT,CASSLSGATNEKLFF
NA,TRBV4-2,NA,TRBJ1-4,12,TGTGCCAGCAGCCAGTTAGGTGAAAAACTGTTTTTT,CASSQLGEKLFF
NA,TRBV6-5,NA,TRBJ1-5,16,TGTGCCAGCAGTTACTCGATACCGAGTTTCAATCAGCCCCAGCATTTT,CASSYSIPSFNQPQHF
NA,TRBV13,once,TRBJ2-7,13,TGTGCCAGCAGCCGCCGGACAGTCTACGAGCAGTACTTC,CASSRRTVYEQYF
NA,TRBV6-5,NA,TRBJ2-7,12,TGTGCCAGCAGCGGACAGTCCTACGAGCAGTACTTC,CASSGQSYEQYF
NA,TRBV5-4,NA,TRBJ2-6,14,TGTGCCACCCTCGGGGGCTCTGGGGCCAACGTCCTGACTTTC,CATLGGSGANVLTF
TRBD2,TRBV11-2,NA,TRBJ2-3,18,TGTGCCAGCAGCTTAGTGAGCGGGGGAGCGTCTGGCACAGATACGCAGTATTTT,CASSLVSGGASGTDTQYF
TRBD1,TRBV7-9,NA,TRBJ2-1,14,TGTGCCAGCAGCTTGCAGGGGGCGTATAATGAGCAGTTCTTC,CASSLQGAYNEQFF
NA,TRBV5-6,NA,TRBJ1-2,13,TGTGCCAGCAGGCCGAGTGGGGTCTATGGCTACACCTTC,CASRPSGVYGYTF
TRBD2,TRBV7-8,NA,TRBJ2-3,17,TGTGCCAGCAGCTTACTCCGGACTAGCGGGGGCACAGATACGCAGTATTTT,CASSLLRTSGGTDTQYF
NA,TRBV5-1,NA,TRBJ2-5,15,TGCGCCAGCAGCTTGAATTCGGGTCCTCAAGAGACCCAGTACTTC,CASSLNSGPQETQYF
NA,TRBV15,few,TRBJ1-6,17,TGTGCCACCAGCAGAGTTCTGGGAAGCTCCTATAATTCACCCCTCCACTTT,CATSRVLGSSYNSPLHF
TRBD1,TRBV7-3,NA,TRBJ2-1,14,TGTGCCAGCAGCTTCCGGGACAGAGACAATGAGCAGTTCTTC,CASSFRDRDNEQFF
TRBD2,TRBV19,NA,TRBJ2-1,16,TGTGCCAGTAGCGCATTAGCGGGGGGGTCCTACAATGAGCAGTTCTTC,CASSALAGGSYNEQFF
TRBD1,TRBV7-9,NA,TRBJ1-6,19,TGTGCCAGCAGCTTCGTCTGGCCCGGGACAGGGTCAAATAATTCACCCCTCCACTTT,CASSFVWPGTGSNNSPLHF
NA,TRBV18,NA,TRBJ2-7,14,TGTGCCAGCTCACCAGGGATAGGGACCTACGAGCAGTACTTC,CASSPGIGTYEQYF
TRBD2,TRBV6-1,NA,TRBJ2-7,15,TGTGCCAGCAGTGAACTAGCGGGGAGCTCCTACGAGCAGTACTTC,CASSELAGSSYEQYF
TRBD1,TRBV4-2,NA,TRBJ2-7,16,TGTGCCAGCAGCCAACCTAGGACAGGGGGTTCCTACGAGCAGTACTTC,CASSQPRTGGSYEQYF
NA,TRBV27,NA,TRBJ1-4,13,TGTGCCAGCGGTTTAAGGTCAGCAGAAAAACTGTTTTTT,CASGLRSAEKLFF
NA,TRBV6-5,NA,TRBJ1-1,15,TGTGCCAGCAGTTACTCGATTCGGCTGGACACTGAAGCTTTCTTT,CASSYSIRLDTEAFF
NA,TRBV4-3,NA,TRBJ1-2,15,TGCGCCAGCAGCCAAGACATGGACCTTGGCTATGGCTACACCTTC,CASSQDMDLGYGYTF
NA,TRBV4-1,NA,TRBJ1-5,18,TGCGCCAGCAGCCAAGATTTCGGCCCCGAGGGTAGCAATCAGCCCCAGCATTTT,CASSQDFGPEGSNQPQHF
NA,TRBV7-9,NA,TRBJ2-1,16,TGTGCCAGCAGCTTATGGGGGGAGAGCTCCTACAATGAGCAGTTCTTC,CASSLWGESSYNEQFF
TRBD1,TRBV6-5,NA,TRBJ1-2,15,TGTGCCAGCAGCCGTACAGCAGGACAGGTCTATGGCTACACCTTC,CASSRTAGQVYGYTF
TRBD2,TRBV4-3,NA,TRBJ2-7,18,TGCGCCAGCAGCCAAGCGAAGATCGGGGGGAGTTCGTCCTACGAGCAGTACTTC,CASSQAKIGGSSSYEQYF
TRBD1,TRBV4-2,NA,TRBJ1-2,14,TGTGCCAGCAGCCCGGGACAGGATAACTATGGCTACACCTTC,CASSPGQDNYGYTF
NA,TRBV7-9,few,TRBJ1-1,13,TGTGCCAGCAACTTGGCGGGGGGCACTGAAGCTTTCTTT,CASNLAGGTEAFF
NA,TRBV5-1,NA,TRBJ1-2,13,TGCGCCAGCGGGGCAGATATTAACTATGGCTACACCTTC,CASGADINYGYTF
TRBD2,TRBV28,few,TRBJ2-1,16,TGTGCCAGCAGTTCCCCCGGGACTAGCGGGTACAATGAGCAGTTCTTC,CASSSPGTSGYNEQFF
NA,TRBV25-1,NA,TRBJ2-5,15,TGTGCCAGCAGTGAATCCCGCGGGGACCAAGAGACCCAGTACTTC,CASSESRGDQETQYF
NA,TRBV30,few,TRBJ1-2,11,TGTGCCTGGGGGGGGGCCTATGGCTACACCTTC,CAWGGAYGYTF
NA,TRBV13,NA,TRBJ1-4,18,TGTGCCAGCAGCCACGCCCAGGGTTGGGGTCGGACTAATGAAAAACTGTTTTTT,CASSHAQGWGRTNEKLFF
NA,TRBV5-6,NA,TRBJ2-6,15,TGTGCCAGCAGCTTATGGGGAGCTGGGGCCAACGTCCTGACTTTC,CASSLWGAGANVLTF
NA,TRBV27,NA,TRBJ1-3,14,TGTGCCAGCAGGTCTGACAGAACTGGAAACACCATATATTTT,CASRSDRTGNTIYF
TRBD1,TRBV6-6,once,TRBJ2-4,15,TGTGCCAGCAGTCCTCAGGGGGCGGGCAAAAACATTCAGTACTTC,CASSPQGAGKNIQYF
NA,TRBV19,NA,TRBJ2-2,15,TGTGCCAGTAGTTGGCAGCTTACGAACACCGGGGAGCTGTTTTTT,CASSWQLTNTGELFF
TRBD1,TRBV6-5,NA,TRBJ2-2,15,TGTGCCAGCAGTCCAAGCCGACAGGGCACCGGGGAGCTGTTTTTT,CASSPSRQGTGELFF
NA,TRBV5-6,NA,TRBJ2-7,16,TGTGCCAGCAGCTTGGTCCCCAGGGGCGTATCCTACGAGCAGTACTTC,CASSLVPRGVSYEQYF
NA,TRBV2,once,TRBJ1-2,13,TGTGCCAGCAGCATGACGGGGCGAGATGGCTACACCTTC,CASSMTGRDGYTF
NA,TRBV11-3,NA,TRBJ2-3,13,TGTGCCAGCAGCTTACTCAGGGGAGATACGCAGTATTTT,CASSLLRGDTQYF
NA,TRBV2,NA,TRBJ2-7,13,TGTGCCAGCAGTGAGGGGGCCAGCTACGAGCAGTACTTC,CASSEGASYEQYF
TRBD1,TRBV11-2,NA,TRBJ1-1,17,TGTGCCAGCAGCTTAAGTCGGGGCAGGGGGCTGAACACTGAAGCTTTCTTT,CASSLSRGRGLNTEAFF
NA,TRBV19,NA,TRBJ1-2,15,TGTGCCAGTAGTCCCAGAACAGGGATGTTGGAGGGCTACACCTTC,CASSPRTGMLEGYTF
TRBD1,TRBV9,NA,TRBJ1-6,17,TGTGCCAGCAGCCCCCGGACAGGGGGCGGCCATAATTCACCCCTCCACTTT,CASSPRTGGGHNSPLHF
NA,TRBV11-2,NA,TRBJ2-2,14,TGTGCCAGCAGCCACCTGACAGGCGCCGGGGAGCTGTTTTTT,CASSHLTGAGELFF
TRBD1,TRBV6-1,NA,TRBJ2-5,14,TGTGCCAGCAGTGAATGGGACAGGTTGGAGACCCAGTACTTC,CASSEWDRLETQYF
NA,TRBV7-9,NA,TRBJ1-1,15,TGTGCCAGCAGCTTAGACCGGCAGGGGCGAAATGAAGCTTTCTTT,CASSLDRQGRNEAFF